Listed below are T cell receptor beta chains from one sample, sequenced in a study of blood T cell repertoires in COVID-19. TCRdb's copy holds only in-frame clones and misses some; the assay was immunoSEQ multiplex PCR. This sample has 200,000 to 250,000 clones, with around 84% found just once. Material: peripheral blood. Receptor source: a man in his forties with acute or convalescent COVID-19. The CDR3 runs from the conserved cysteine through the conserved F or W. A D gene is named only where the DNA matches it firmly. Clone size is shown for a subset of rows, as once, few, many or a class of expanded clone.

abundance | j_gene | v_gene | d_gene | CDR3aa | CDR3nt
- | TRBJ2-1 | TRBV6-5 | TRBD2 | CASSDIAGVYNEQFF | TGTGCCAGCAGCGATATAGCGGGGGTCTACAATGAGCAGTTCTTC
- | TRBJ2-5 | TRBV4-2 | - | CASSPHRVETQYF | TGTGCCAGCAGCCCGCACAGGGTGGAGACCCAGTACTTC
- | TRBJ2-5 | TRBV24-1 | - | CATSDSSEETQYF | TGTGCCACCAGTGATTCTAGCGAAGAGACCCAGTACTTC
many | TRBJ1-2 | TRBV19 | TRBD1 | CASRIRQGSAYTF | TGTGCCAGTAGAATCAGACAGGGAAGCGCCTACACCTTC
- | TRBJ2-5 | TRBV6-5 | - | CASSLDRYQETQYF | TGTGCCAGCAGCCTCGACAGGTACCAAGAGACCCAGTACTTC
- | TRBJ1-3 | TRBV5-1 | TRBD1 | CASSSGTGFGNTIYF | TGCGCCAGCAGCTCAGGGACAGGGTTCGGAAACACCATATATTTT
- | TRBJ2-3 | TRBV12-3/TRBV12-4 | - | CASSSGDTDTQYF | TGTGCCAGCAGTTCGGGGGACACAGATACGCAGTATTTT
- | TRBJ2-7 | TRBV10-2 | TRBD1 | CASLDRGSYEQYF | TGCGCCAGCCTGGACAGGGGCTCCTACGAGCAGTACTTC
- | TRBJ1-1 | TRBV29-1 | - | CSVEAGLGGTEAFF | TGCAGCGTTGAGGCAGGGTTGGGGGGCACTGAAGCTTTCTTT
few | TRBJ1-3 | TRBV7-2 | - | CASSLVGVSGNTIYF | TGTGCCAGCAGCTTAGTAGGGGTCTCTGGAAACACCATATATTTT
- | TRBJ2-3 | TRBV28 | TRBD1 | CASPPAGGERIDTQYF | TGTGCCAGCCCCCCGGCAGGGGGCGAGAGAATAGATACGCAGTATTTT
- | TRBJ1-1 | TRBV14 | TRBD1 | CASSLRTGTEAFF | TGTGCCAGCAGCCTCAGGACAGGCACTGAAGCTTTCTTT
- | TRBJ2-3 | TRBV6-5 | - | CASSYSEAASTDTQYF | TGTGCCAGCAGTTATTCCGAGGCGGCTAGCACAGATACGCAGTATTTT
- | TRBJ2-1 | TRBV19 | TRBD1 | CASSPTGVTYNEQFF | TGTGCCAGTAGTCCCACAGGGGTGACCTACAATGAGCAGTTCTTC
- | TRBJ2-2 | TRBV2 | TRBD2 | CASSQQSGVAGELFF | TGTGCCAGCAGTCAACAAAGCGGGGTCGCCGGGGAGCTGTTTTTT
- | TRBJ2-5 | TRBV7-2 | TRBD1 | CASSGKTGNQETQYF | TGTGCCAGCAGCGGAAAGACAGGGAATCAAGAGACCCAGTACTTC
- | TRBJ2-1 | TRBV9 | TRBD2 | CASSTRGSEQFF | TGTGCCAGCAGCACGCGGGGGAGTGAGCAGTTCTTC
- | TRBJ2-5 | TRBV28 | TRBD2 | CASGGGKKETQYF | TGTGCCAGTGGGGGAGGGAAGAAAGAGACCCAGTACTTC
- | TRBJ1-5 | TRBV2 | - | CASRQGNQPQHF | TGTGCCAGCAGGCAGGGAAATCAGCCCCAGCATTTT
once | TRBJ1-1 | TRBV5-4 | - | CASSPQGAGFEAFF | TGTGCCAGCAGCCCACAGGGCGCAGGCTTTGAAGCTTTCTTT
once | TRBJ1-1 | TRBV25-1 | - | CASRAGNSEAFF | TGTGCCAGCAGGGCCGGGAACTCTGAAGCTTTCTTT
- | TRBJ2-7 | TRBV6-5 | - | CASSYSFGEQYF | TGTGCCAGCAGTTACTCTTTCGGCGAGCAGTACTTC
- | TRBJ2-1 | TRBV11-3 | - | CASSLRPSGEQFF | TGTGCCAGCAGCTTAAGACCATCAGGTGAGCAGTTCTTC
few | TRBJ1-5 | TRBV27 | - | CASSGHLNQPQHF | TGTGCCAGCAGCGGACACTTGAATCAGCCCCAGCATTTT
- | TRBJ2-1 | TRBV5-4 | TRBD1 | CASSPPGTGNNEQFF | TGTGCCAGCAGCCCACCGGGGACAGGAAACAATGAGCAGTTCTTC
few | TRBJ1-2 | TRBV10-3 | - | CAIGDSGAYGYTF | TGTGCCATTGGGGACTCTGGGGCCTATGGCTACACCTTC
- | TRBJ2-1 | TRBV14 | - | CASSHRDTLGNEQFF | TGTGCCAGCAGCCATAGGGACACCCTGGGCAATGAGCAGTTCTTC
- | TRBJ1-2 | TRBV5-5 | TRBD1 | CASSPGDRPNYGYTF | TGTGCCAGCAGCCCGGGGGACAGGCCTAACTATGGCTACACCTTC
- | TRBJ2-3 | TRBV29-1 | TRBD1 | CSVDKMTGGHTQYF | TGCAGCGTTGACAAGATGACAGGGGGACATACGCAGTATTTT
- | TRBJ2-3 | TRBV12-3/TRBV12-4 | - | CASSLPSTDTQYF | TGTGCCAGCAGTTTACCTAGCACAGATACGCAGTATTTT
- | TRBJ1-1 | TRBV15 | - | CATRGPNTEAFF | TGTGCCACCAGGGGCCCGAACACTGAAGCTTTCTTT
- | TRBJ1-2 | TRBV19 | - | CASSTGGLANYGYTF | TGTGCCAGTAGTACCGGAGGGCTAGCTAACTATGGCTACACCTTC
- | TRBJ2-3 | TRBV2 | TRBD2 | CASKRGLANTDTQYF | TGTGCCAGCAAGCGGGGACTAGCGAACACAGATACGCAGTATTTT
- | TRBJ1-2 | TRBV11-2 | TRBD1 | CASSFPSGTDNNYGYTF | TGTGCCAGCAGCTTCCCCTCCGGGACAGATAATAACTATGGCTACACCTTC
- | TRBJ2-2 | TRBV5-1 | - | CASRGGNNLPTGELFF | TGCGCCAGCAGAGGGGGTAACAACTTGCCTACCGGGGAGCTGTTTTTT
- | TRBJ2-3 | TRBV14 | TRBD1 | CASSQDRLRGDTQYF | TGTGCCAGCAGCCAAGATAGGCTCAGGGGGGATACGCAGTATTTT
- | TRBJ1-1 | TRBV12-3/TRBV12-4 | - | CASSLQGTSEAFF | TGTGCCAGCAGTTTACAGGGTACTTCTGAAGCTTTCTTT
- | TRBJ1-3 | TRBV29-1 | - | CSVEEGGETGNTIYF | TGCAGCGTTGAAGAAGGCGGGGAGACTGGAAACACCATATATTTT
- | TRBJ2-5 | TRBV12-3/TRBV12-4 | TRBD1 | CASSPGTEETQYF | TGTGCCAGCAGCCCCGGGACAGAAGAGACCCAGTACTTC
- | TRBJ1-1 | TRBV6-5 | - | CASRRGFQTEAFF | TGTGCCAGCAGACGGGGGTTTCAAACTGAAGCTTTCTTT
- | TRBJ1-5 | TRBV27 | - | CASSLSPGGSQPQHF | TGTGCCAGCAGTTTATCTCCGGGAGGTAGTCAGCCCCAGCATTTT
- | TRBJ2-7 | TRBV19 | TRBD1 | CASSAEQGPGYEQYF | TGTGCCAGTAGTGCCGAACAGGGGCCCGGGTACGAGCAGTACTTC